This is a list of T cell receptor beta chains from one sample in a study of PD-L1 blockade in urothelial cancer. Only in-frame clones appear in the TCRdb table, and some are missing; sequencing was by immunoSEQ multiplex PCR. Of about 100,000 clones detected, roughly nine tenths appear once; the ten largest clones hold under 0.95%. Here the sequenced sample was PBMCs, taken around atezolizumab (anti-PD-L1) treatment. The receptors were sampled from an elderly woman with urothelial cancer. The CDR3 runs from the conserved cysteine through the conserved F or W. D genes are given only for firm matches. The size of a clone is reported for some rows only, either as once, few or many, or as a class for expanded clones.

V gene	D gene	J gene	clone size	CDR3 DNA	CDR3 protein
TRBV5-1	TRBD2	TRBJ2-3	NA	TGCGCCAGCAGCTTGGGACTAGCGGGAGTAACAGATACGCAGTATTTT	CASSLGLAGVTDTQYF
TRBV28	NA	TRBJ1-1	NA	TGTGCCAGCACCTATCAGGGGTCAACTGAAGCTTTCTTT	CASTYQGSTEAFF
TRBV29-1	NA	TRBJ1-2	NA	TGCAGCGTTGCCGGACTCTCCGACACCTTC	CSVAGLSDTF
TRBV5-8	TRBD2	TRBJ2-2	NA	TGTGCCAGCAGCTTAGGGACTAGCGGGAGAGGCGATGCCGGGGAGCTGTTTTTT	CASSLGTSGRGDAGELFF
TRBV20-1	NA	TRBJ1-2	NA	TGCAGTGCACGACAGGAAGGCTACACCTTC	CSARQEGYTF
TRBV9	NA	TRBJ2-1	NA	TGTGCCAGCAGCGTAGCATACAATGAGCAGTTCTTC	CASSVAYNEQFF
TRBV5-1	NA	TRBJ2-5	NA	TGCGCCAGCAGGGACAGAGTCTTAGAGACCCAGTACTTC	CASRDRVLETQYF
TRBV5-4	NA	TRBJ2-3	once	TGTGCCAGCAGCCACCAGTCCGATACGCAGTATTTT	CASSHQSDTQYF
TRBV28	TRBD2	TRBJ2-7	NA	TGTGCCAGCAGTCCCCTGGGATTAGCGGGCCCGAGCTCCTACGAGCAGTACTTC	CASSPLGLAGPSSYEQYF
TRBV6-5	TRBD2	TRBJ2-7	NA	TGTGCCAGCAGCTACGGGAGGTTCACCTACGAGCAGTACTTC	CASSYGRFTYEQYF
TRBV27	TRBD1	TRBJ1-5	NA	TGTGCCAGCAGTTACAGGGGGACAGCGAATAGCAATCAGCCCCAGCATTTT	CASSYRGTANSNQPQHF
TRBV7-3	TRBD2	TRBJ2-3	NA	TGTGCCAGCAGTCTGGGACTAGCGGGGGATACGCAGTATTTT	CASSLGLAGDTQYF
TRBV30	NA	TRBJ2-5	NA	TGTGCCTGGAGGGGGGGCAGGGGGTACCAAGAGACCCAGTACTTC	CAWRGGRGYQETQYF
TRBV2	NA	TRBJ1-5	few	TGTGCCAGCAGTGCGGGGGGAGGGGGCAATCAGCCCCAGCATTTT	CASSAGGGGNQPQHF
TRBV27	NA	TRBJ2-7	NA	TGTGCCAGCAGTCATGCGGGTAACTACGAGCAGTACTTC	CASSHAGNYEQYF
TRBV27	NA	TRBJ2-7	NA	TGTGCCAGCAGCCCAACAGGGAGTCTCGAGCAGTACTTC	CASSPTGSLEQYF
TRBV5-1	TRBD2	TRBJ2-2	NA	TGCGCCAGCAGCTTGGATGCTAGCGGGAATCGTGCCGGGGAGCTGTTTTTT	CASSLDASGNRAGELFF
TRBV14	TRBD2	TRBJ2-5	NA	TGTGCCAGCAGCCAAACATTGGGACTAGCGGGAGGGACCTCCCAGCAGGAGACCCAGTACTTC	CASSQTLGLAGGTSQQETQYF
TRBV28	TRBD2	TRBJ2-7	NA	TGTGCCAGCAGTTCCCCTCGGACTAGCGGGAGAATCCACGAGCAGTACTTC	CASSSPRTSGRIHEQYF
TRBV10-2	TRBD1	TRBJ1-1	NA	TGCGCCAGCAGCTGGACAGGGGGCTCTGACACTGAAGCTTTCTTT	CASSWTGGSDTEAFF
TRBV29-1	NA	TRBJ1-1	NA	TGCAGCGTTGAGGGCAGGGCAAACACTGAAGCTTTCTTT	CSVEGRANTEAFF
TRBV7-9	TRBD1	TRBJ2-2	NA	TGTGCCAGCAGGGGTCGGGCAGGGGGCCGCGCGAACACCGGGGAGCTGTTTTTT	CASRGRAGGRANTGELFF
TRBV28	TRBD1	TRBJ1-1	NA	TGTGCCAGCAGGGCGGGACAGTCGAACACTGAAGCTTTCTTT	CASRAGQSNTEAFF
TRBV6-6	NA	TRBJ1-2	NA	TGTGCCAGCAGTTACGGAGGGGCATATGGCTACACCTTC	CASSYGGAYGYTF
TRBV19	NA	TRBJ2-3	NA	TGTGCCAGTAGTGCCTCCAGACAGAGGATCACAGATACGCAGTATTTT	CASSASRQRITDTQYF
TRBV11-2	TRBD1	TRBJ1-2	NA	TGTGCCAGCAGCCCCCGGGACAGACTCTATGGCTACACCTTC	CASSPRDRLYGYTF
TRBV19	NA	TRBJ2-2	NA	TGTGCCAGTAAGGGGACCGGGGAGCTGTTTTTT	CASKGTGELFF
TRBV27	NA	TRBJ2-2	once	TGTGCCAGCAGTTTAAACGGTGCGAACACCGGGGAGCTGTTTTTT	CASSLNGANTGELFF
TRBV7-3	TRBD1	TRBJ2-3	once	TGTGCCAGCAGCTTAGGGACAGGGGCTGGCACAGATACGCAGTATTTT	CASSLGTGAGTDTQYF
TRBV11-2	NA	TRBJ2-7	NA	TGTGCCAGCAGCTTAGAGTTAAGTGGGCGCGAGCAGTACTTC	CASSLELSGREQYF
TRBV6-5	TRBD1	TRBJ1-1	NA	TGTGCCAGCAGTTGGCGACAGGGATATGAAGCTTTCTTT	CASSWRQGYEAFF
TRBV2	TRBD2	TRBJ2-5	NA	TGTGCCAGCAGTGTTATGTCTAGCGGGGTCCAAGAGACCCAGTACTTC	CASSVMSSGVQETQYF
TRBV7-3	TRBD2	TRBJ2-3	NA	TGTGCCAGCAGTACGGGACTAGCATGGTCAGATACGCAGTATTTT	CASSTGLAWSDTQYF
TRBV18	NA	TRBJ1-1	NA	TGTGCCAGCTCACCGAGTCAGAGGGGACAGAACACTGAAGCTTTCTTT	CASSPSQRGQNTEAFF
TRBV5-4	TRBD1	TRBJ2-5	NA	TGTGCCAGCAGGACAGGGGGCATTCAAGAGACCCAGTACTTC	CASRTGGIQETQYF
TRBV29-1	TRBD1	TRBJ1-2	NA	TGCAGCGTACGCCCAGAGACAGGGGCCCATTATGGCTACACCTTC	CSVRPETGAHYGYTF
TRBV28	NA	TRBJ1-5	once	TGTGCCAGCAGTTTTCATCCCCAGCCCCAGCATTTT	CASSFHPQPQHF
TRBV4-1	TRBD1	TRBJ2-3	NA	TGCGCCAGCAGCCACCAAGAAGGGGGCGTCACAGATACGCAGTATTTT	CASSHQEGGVTDTQYF
TRBV4-1	NA	TRBJ2-6	NA	TGCGCCAGCAGCGCTACCACAGGCTCTGGGGCCAACGTCCTGACTTTC	CASSATTGSGANVLTF
TRBV18	TRBD2	TRBJ2-7	NA	TGTGCCAGCTCACCACCGGGACTAGCGGGGACGGCAGAGCAGTACTTC	CASSPPGLAGTAEQYF
TRBV5-1	TRBD1	TRBJ2-5	NA	TGCGCCAGCAGCATAGGGACAGGGAGGAAGACCCAGTACTTC	CASSIGTGRKTQYF
TRBV10-1	TRBD2	TRBJ2-3	few	TGCGCCAGCAGTGAGACCTCCGGACTAGCGGAGTCCACAGATACGCAGTATTTT	CASSETSGLAESTDTQYF
TRBV27	TRBD1	TRBJ1-2	NA	TGTGCCAGCCGCAGCAGGGGGCCCCGTGGCTACACCTTC	CASRSRGPRGYTF
TRBV11-2	NA	TRBJ1-3	NA	TGTGCCAGCAGCACCGCGGGATCTGGAAACACCATATATTTT	CASSTAGSGNTIYF
TRBV28	TRBD1	TRBJ1-2	NA	TGTGCCAGCAGTACTGGGACAGGGGCGGTGGGCTACACCTTC	CASSTGTGAVGYTF
TRBV7-8	TRBD2	TRBJ2-5	NA	TGTGCCAGCAGCTTAAGAACGGGAGGGGCGGAGACCCAGTACTTC	CASSLRTGGAETQYF
TRBV7-9	TRBD1	TRBJ2-7	once	TGTGCCAGCAGGCGAACAGGGGGCAAGTCCCACGAGCAGTACTTC	CASRRTGGKSHEQYF
TRBV18	NA	TRBJ2-1	NA	TGTGCCAGCTGCCCTAGCGCATCCTACAATGAGCAGTTCTTC	CASCPSASYNEQFF
TRBV28	NA	TRBJ2-1	NA	TGTGCCAGCAGTCCCGGGGGTGCGGGATTTGAGCAGTTCTTC	CASSPGGAGFEQFF
TRBV9	NA	TRBJ1-3	NA	TGTGCCAGCAGCTTAGGACAGAGCCCTGGAAACACCATATATTTT	CASSLGQSPGNTIYF
TRBV19	NA	TRBJ1-5	NA	TGTGCCAGTAGTATACGCAGGGGCAATCAGCCCCAGCATTTT	CASSIRRGNQPQHF
TRBV28	TRBD1	TRBJ1-4	NA	TGTGCCAGCAGTTTGAGAGGGGGCAATGAAAAACTGTTTTTT	CASSLRGGNEKLFF
TRBV7-9	NA	TRBJ2-2	NA	TGTGCCAGCAGCTTAGCCCAGGGATGGGCCGGGGAGCTGTTTTTT	CASSLAQGWAGELFF